This TCR beta chain is drawn from a study of T-cell reconstitution after alpha-beta-depleted transplantation in children. Between the trimmed V and J ends, which lost 5 bases and 2 bases, there was a span of 22 bases. The CDR3 contains 17 residues. Using unique molecular identifiers, the investigators prepared the TCRbeta library. From the PCR reads, TCRdb called clonotypes with MiXCR, one entry per CDR3 protein. The table records about 610,000 distinct CDR3 sequences, roughly a tenth of them present only once. The chain joins TRBV12-3 or TRBV12-4 to TRBJ2-7, with no clear D. Material: PBMCs from the stem cell graft donor, obtained from the stem cell graft. The source is a human donor who donated a stem cell graft to a child with acute myeloid leukemia. CDR3 sequence reads: CASSQPRDRAGTYEQYF. The CDR3 DNA reads as TGTGCCAGCAGTCAGCCCCGAGACCGGGCAGGAACCTACGAGCAGTACTTC.